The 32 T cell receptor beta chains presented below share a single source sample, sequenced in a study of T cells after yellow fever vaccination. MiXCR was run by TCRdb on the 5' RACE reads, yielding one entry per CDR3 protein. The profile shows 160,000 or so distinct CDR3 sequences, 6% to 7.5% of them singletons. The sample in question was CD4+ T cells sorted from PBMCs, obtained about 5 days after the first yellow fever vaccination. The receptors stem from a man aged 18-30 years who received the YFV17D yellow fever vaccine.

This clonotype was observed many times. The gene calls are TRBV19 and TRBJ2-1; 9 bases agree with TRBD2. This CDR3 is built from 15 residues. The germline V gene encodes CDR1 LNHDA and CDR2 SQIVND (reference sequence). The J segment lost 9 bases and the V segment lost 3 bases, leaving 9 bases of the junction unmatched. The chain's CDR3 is CASSISRTSVFEQFF. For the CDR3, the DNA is TGTGCCAGTAGTATCTCCCGGACTAGCGTCTTTGAGCAGTTCTTC.

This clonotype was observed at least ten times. This chain's CDR3 is CASSIKRYTGELFF. Written as DNA, the CDR3 is TGTGCCAGTAGTATAAAGCGTTACACCGGGGAGCTGTTTTTT. J is TRBJ2-2 and V is TRBV19; D is undetermined. V dropped 2 bases and J dropped 3 bases, with 7 bases sitting between them. The CDR3 is 14 amino acids. Per germline, CDR1 LNHDA and CDR2 SQIVND (reference sequence).

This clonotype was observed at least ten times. The CDR3, as DNA: TGTGCCAGCAGCCCCGCCGCCTTTCGGACTAACTATGGCTACACCTTC. It specifies CASSPAAFRTNYGYTF. V and J are TRBV7-8 and TRBJ1-2; D ambiguous. The CDR3 has 16 residues. V was shortened by 5 bases and J by 0 bases, with 16 bases between the two germline ends. CDR1 SGHVS and CDR2 FQNEAQ come from the germline V gene.

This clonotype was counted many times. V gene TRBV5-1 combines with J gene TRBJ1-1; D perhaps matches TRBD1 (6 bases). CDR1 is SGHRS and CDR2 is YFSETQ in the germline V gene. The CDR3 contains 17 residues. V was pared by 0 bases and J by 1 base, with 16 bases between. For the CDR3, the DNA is TGCGCCAGCAGCTTGGCCTCGGGGGGCAACAAGAACACTGAAGCTTTCTTT. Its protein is CASSLASGGNKNTEAFF.

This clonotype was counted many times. DNA for the CDR3: TGCGCCAGCAGCCCCCGGACTGGAAGCTTCGTCGGAAGGAGATTTCAAGAGACCCAGTACTTC. Protein: CASSPRTGSFVGRRFQETQYF. The rearrangement joins TRBV5-1 to TRBJ2-5; D is possibly TRBD2 (5 bases). The CDR3 contains 21 residues. Trimming stripped 4 bases from V and 2 bases from J, with 33 bases between. Germline CDR1 and CDR2: SGHRS and YFSETQ.

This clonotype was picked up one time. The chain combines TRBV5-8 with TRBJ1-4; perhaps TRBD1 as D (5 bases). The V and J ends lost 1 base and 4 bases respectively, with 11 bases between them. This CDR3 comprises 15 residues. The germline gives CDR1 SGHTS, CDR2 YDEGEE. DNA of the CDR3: TGTGCCAGCAGCTTGACAGGATTCCATAATGAAAAACTGTTTTTT. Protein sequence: CASSLTGFHNEKLFF.

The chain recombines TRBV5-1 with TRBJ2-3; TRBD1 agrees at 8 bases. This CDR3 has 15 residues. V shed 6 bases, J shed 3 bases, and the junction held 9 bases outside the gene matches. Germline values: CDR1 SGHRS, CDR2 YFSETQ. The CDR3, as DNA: TGCGCCAGCAACCGACAGGGGATGATTACAGATACGCAGTATTTT. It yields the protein CASNRQGMITDTQYF.

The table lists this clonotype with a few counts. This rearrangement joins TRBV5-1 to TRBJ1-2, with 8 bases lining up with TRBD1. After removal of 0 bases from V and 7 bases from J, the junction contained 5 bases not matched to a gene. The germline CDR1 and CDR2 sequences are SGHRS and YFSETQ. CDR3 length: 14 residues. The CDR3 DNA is TGCGCCAGCAGCTTGGGACAGGGGCACGGTGGCTACACCTTC. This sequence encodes CASSLGQGHGGYTF.

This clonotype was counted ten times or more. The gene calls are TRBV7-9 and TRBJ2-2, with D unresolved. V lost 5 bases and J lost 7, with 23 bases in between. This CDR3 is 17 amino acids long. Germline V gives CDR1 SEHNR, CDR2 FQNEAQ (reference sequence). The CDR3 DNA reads TGTGCCAGCAGCCCCCCGAAGTTGGGAAGGCCGTTCGGGGAGCTGTTTTTT. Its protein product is CASSPPKLGRPFGELFF.

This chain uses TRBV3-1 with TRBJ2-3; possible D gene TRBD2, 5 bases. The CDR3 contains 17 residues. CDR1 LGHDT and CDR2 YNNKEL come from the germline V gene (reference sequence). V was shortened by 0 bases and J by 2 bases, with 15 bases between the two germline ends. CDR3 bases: TGTGCCAGCAGCCAAGATGAGGGTTATCTATACACAGATACGCAGTATTTT. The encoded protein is CASSQDEGYLYTDTQYF.

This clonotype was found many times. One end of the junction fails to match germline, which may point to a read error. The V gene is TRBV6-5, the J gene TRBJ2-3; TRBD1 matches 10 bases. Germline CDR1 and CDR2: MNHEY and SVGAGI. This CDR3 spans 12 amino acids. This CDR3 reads CASSYRQGAFHF. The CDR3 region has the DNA TGTGCCAGCAGTTACCGACAGGGGGCTTTTCATTTT.

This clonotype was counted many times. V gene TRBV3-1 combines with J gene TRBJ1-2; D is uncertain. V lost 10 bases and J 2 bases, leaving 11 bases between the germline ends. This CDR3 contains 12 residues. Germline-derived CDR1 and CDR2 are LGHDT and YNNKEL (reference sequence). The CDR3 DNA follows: TGTGCCACCAGTTTCGGGAACTATGGCTACACCTTC. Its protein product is CATSFGNYGYTF. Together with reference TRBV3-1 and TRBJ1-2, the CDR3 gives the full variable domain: DTAVSQTPKYLVTQMGNDKSIKCEQNLGHDTMYWYKQDSKKFLKIMFSYNNKELIINETVPNRFSPKSPDKAHLNLHINSLELGDSAVYFCATSFGNYGYTFGSGTRLTVV.

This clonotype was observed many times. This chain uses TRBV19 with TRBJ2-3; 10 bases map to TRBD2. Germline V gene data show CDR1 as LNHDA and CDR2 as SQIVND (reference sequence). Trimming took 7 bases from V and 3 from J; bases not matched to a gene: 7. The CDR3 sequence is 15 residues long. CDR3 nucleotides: TGTGCCAGTACCCCACTAGCGGGGAGGACAGATACGCAGTATTTT. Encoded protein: CASTPLAGRTDTQYF.

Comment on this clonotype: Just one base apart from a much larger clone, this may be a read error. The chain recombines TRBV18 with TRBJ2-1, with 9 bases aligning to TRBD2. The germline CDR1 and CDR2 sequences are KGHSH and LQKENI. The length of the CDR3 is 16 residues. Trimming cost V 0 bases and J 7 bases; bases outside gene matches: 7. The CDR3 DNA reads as TGTGCCAGCTCACCACCCTCTAGCGGGGCCAGGAATGAGCAGTTCTTC. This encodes CASSPPSSGARNEQFF.

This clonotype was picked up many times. CDR3 loop: CASSPTSGGPGEQFF. DNA of the CDR3: TGTGCCAGCAGCCCGACTAGCGGGGGGCCGGGTGAGCAGTTCTTC. The chain employs TRBV7-2 and TRBJ2-1; 13 bases are a match to TRBD2. Germline loops: CDR1 SGHTA, CDR2 FQGNSA. The CDR3 sequence is 15 residues long. V gave up 5 bases and J gave up 9 bases; unmatched junction bases: 7.

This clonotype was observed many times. CDR3 residues: CASSQETGTSGEDGELFF. CDR3 nucleotide sequence: TGCGCCAGCAGCCAGGAAACCGGGACTAGCGGGGAGGACGGGGAGCTGTTTTTT. The chain uses TRBV4-3 and TRBJ2-2; 13 bases map to TRBD2. The germline V gene encodes CDR1 LGHNA and CDR2 YSLEER. The CDR3 extends over 18 amino acids. With 3 bases clipped from V and 7 bases from J, the junction kept 11 bases outside the gene matches.

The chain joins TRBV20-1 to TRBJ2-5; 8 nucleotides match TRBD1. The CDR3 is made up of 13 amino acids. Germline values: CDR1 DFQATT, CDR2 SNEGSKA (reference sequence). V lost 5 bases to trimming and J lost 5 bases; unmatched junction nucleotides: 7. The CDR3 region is CSAPGQGMETQYF. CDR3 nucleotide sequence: TGCAGTGCTCCAGGACAGGGTATGGAGACCCAGTACTTC.

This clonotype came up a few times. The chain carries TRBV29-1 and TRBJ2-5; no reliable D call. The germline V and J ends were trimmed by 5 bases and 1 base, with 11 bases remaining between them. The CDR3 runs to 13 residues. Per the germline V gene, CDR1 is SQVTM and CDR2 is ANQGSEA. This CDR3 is CSVNSGPQETQYF. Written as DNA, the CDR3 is TGCAGCGTTAATTCGGGCCCCCAAGAGACCCAGTACTTC.

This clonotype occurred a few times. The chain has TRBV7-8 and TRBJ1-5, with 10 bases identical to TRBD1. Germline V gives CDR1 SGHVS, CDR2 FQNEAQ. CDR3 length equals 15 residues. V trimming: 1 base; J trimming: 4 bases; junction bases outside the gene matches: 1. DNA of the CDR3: TGTGCCAGCAGCTTAGTGGGACAGGGGAATCAGCCCCAGCATTTT. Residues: CASSLVGQGNQPQHF.

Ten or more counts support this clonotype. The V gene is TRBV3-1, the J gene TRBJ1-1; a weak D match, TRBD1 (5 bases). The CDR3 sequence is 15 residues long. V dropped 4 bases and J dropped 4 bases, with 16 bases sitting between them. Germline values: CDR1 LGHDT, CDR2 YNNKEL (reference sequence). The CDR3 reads CASSLAGRGITEAFF. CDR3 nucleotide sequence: TGTGCCAGCAGCCTCGCAGGGAGGGGAATCACTGAAGCTTTCTTT.

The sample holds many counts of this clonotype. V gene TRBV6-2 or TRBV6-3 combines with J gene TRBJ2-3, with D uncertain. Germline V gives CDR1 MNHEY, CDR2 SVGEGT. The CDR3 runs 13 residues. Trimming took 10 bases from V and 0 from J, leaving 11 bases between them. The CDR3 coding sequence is TGTGCCACCCACGGAAGAAGCACAGATACGCAGTATTTT. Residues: CATHGRSTDTQYF.

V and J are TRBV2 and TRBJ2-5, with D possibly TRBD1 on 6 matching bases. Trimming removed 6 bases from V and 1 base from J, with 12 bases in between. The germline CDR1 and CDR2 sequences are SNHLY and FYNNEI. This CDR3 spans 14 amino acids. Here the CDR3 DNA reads TGTGCCAGCAGAACAGGGACCACCCAAGAGACCCAGTACTTC. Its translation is CASRTGTTQETQYF.

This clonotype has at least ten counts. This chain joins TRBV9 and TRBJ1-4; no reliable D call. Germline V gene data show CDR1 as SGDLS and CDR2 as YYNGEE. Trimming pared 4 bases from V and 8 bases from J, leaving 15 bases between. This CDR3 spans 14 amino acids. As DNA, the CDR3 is TGTGCCAGCAGCCCCCGGGCGAGGGCGGAAAAACTGTTTTTT. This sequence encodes CASSPRARAEKLFF.

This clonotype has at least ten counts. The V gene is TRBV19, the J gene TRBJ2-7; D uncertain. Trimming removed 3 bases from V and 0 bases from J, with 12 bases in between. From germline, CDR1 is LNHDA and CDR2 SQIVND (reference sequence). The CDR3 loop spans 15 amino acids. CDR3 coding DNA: TGTGCCAGTAGTATCAGGACGGGTATCTCCTACGAGCAGTACTTC. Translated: CASSIRTGISYEQYF.

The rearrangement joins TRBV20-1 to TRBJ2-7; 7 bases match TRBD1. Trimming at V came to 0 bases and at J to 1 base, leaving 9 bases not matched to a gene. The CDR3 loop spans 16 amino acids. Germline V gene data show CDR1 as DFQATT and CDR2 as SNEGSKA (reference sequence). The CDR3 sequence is CSARDRVTGWSYEQYF. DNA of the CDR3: TGCAGTGCTAGAGATAGGGTGACAGGGTGGTCCTACGAGCAGTACTTC.

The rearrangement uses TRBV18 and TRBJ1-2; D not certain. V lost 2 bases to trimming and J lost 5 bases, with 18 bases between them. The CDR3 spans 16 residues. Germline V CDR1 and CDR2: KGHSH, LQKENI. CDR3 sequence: CASSPREDAGRYGYTF. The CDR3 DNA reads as TGTGCCAGCTCACCAAGGGAAGATGCCGGGAGGTATGGCTACACCTTC.

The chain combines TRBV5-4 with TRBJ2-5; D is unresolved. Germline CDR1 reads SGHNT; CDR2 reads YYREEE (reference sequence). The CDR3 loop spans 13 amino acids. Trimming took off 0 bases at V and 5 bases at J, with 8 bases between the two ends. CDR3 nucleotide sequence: TGTGCCAGCAGCTTGGCCCTAGTTGAGACCCAGTACTTC. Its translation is CASSLALVETQYF.

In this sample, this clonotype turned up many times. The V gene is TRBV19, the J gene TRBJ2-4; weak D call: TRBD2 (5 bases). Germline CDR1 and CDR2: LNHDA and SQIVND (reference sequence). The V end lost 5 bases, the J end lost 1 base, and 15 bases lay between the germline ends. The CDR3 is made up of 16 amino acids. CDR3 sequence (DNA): TGTGCCAGTAGTTCTATAACAGCGGACGCCAAAAACATTCAGTACTTC. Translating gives CASSSITADAKNIQYF.

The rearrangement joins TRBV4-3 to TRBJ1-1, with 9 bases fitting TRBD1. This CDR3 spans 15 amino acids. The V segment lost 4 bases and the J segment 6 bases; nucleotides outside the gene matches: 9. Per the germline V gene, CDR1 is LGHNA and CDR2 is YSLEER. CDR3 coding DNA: TGCGCCAGCAGCCGCGACAGGGGGTGGCTCCCTGAAGCTTTCTTT. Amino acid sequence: CASSRDRGWLPEAFF.

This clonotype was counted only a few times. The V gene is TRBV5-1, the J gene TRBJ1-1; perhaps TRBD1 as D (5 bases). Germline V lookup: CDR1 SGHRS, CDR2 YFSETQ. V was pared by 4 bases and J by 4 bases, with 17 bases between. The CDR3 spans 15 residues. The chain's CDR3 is CASSGGEGRGTEAFF. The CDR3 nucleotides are TGCGCCAGCAGCGGCGGCGAGGGGCGCGGCACTGAAGCTTTCTTT.

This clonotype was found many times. The CDR3 DNA is TGCAGTGCTCCCCCCTCGGACAGTTACAACTATGGCTACACCTTC. Translating it yields CSAPPSDSYNYGYTF. This chain links TRBV20-1 with TRBJ1-2; D is possibly TRBD1 (6 bases). Per the germline V gene, CDR1 is DFQATT and CDR2 is SNEGSKA (reference sequence). There are 15 residues in the CDR3. The ends were cut back, 5 bases at V and 2 bases at J, with 18 bases in the middle.

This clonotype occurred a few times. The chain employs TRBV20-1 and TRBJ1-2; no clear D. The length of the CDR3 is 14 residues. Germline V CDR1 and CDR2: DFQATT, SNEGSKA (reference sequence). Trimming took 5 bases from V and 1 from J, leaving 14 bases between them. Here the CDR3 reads CSAGVGADNYGYTF. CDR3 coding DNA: TGCAGTGCTGGGGTGGGCGCGGATAACTATGGCTACACCTTC.